This TCR beta chain was recorded in a study of blood T cell repertoires in COVID-19. About the study: Samples of COVID-19 (acute and convalescent) were obtained from the United States, Italy and Spain. PBMCs, B-cell-depleted T cells, or T cells provided the cDNA or gDNA that made up the material.

CDR3 size: 21 residues. The table came from immunoSEQ multiplex PCR; TCRdb's copy has only in-frame clones and leaves some out. The sample holds fewer than 35,000 clones, roughly nine tenths seen once. This chain uses TRBV21-1 with TRBJ2-2; the D call of TRBD2 is as the table states it, not checked on the DNA. TRBV21-1 is a listed pseudogene. The receptor was isolated from a human donor with active COVID-19. The donor label of this sample is uncertain. The source material was peripheral blood. The CDR3 DNA reads TGTGCCAGCAGCAGACGGGACAGCTACGGACTAGCGGGAACGAACACCGGGGAGCTGTTTTTT. Its protein is CASSRRDSYGLAGTNTGELFF.